The 13 T cell receptor beta chains listed next were all sequenced from one sample in a study of shared clonotypes between healthy human individuals. Cells designated naive CD8 were CD45RO-negative and were positively selected for CCR7, with terminally differentiated effector memory CD45RA+ cells excluded. TCRdb's copy holds only in-frame clones and misses some; the assay was immunoSEQ multiplex PCR. The table has about 2 million clones, about 95% seen once. Sequencing used naive CD8+ T cells sorted from blood. These receptors all stem from a man in his late teens or twenties in good health.

This chain connects TRBV4-3 to TRBJ2-1, with TRBD2 matching over 12 bases. J gave up 9 bases and V 4 bases, and 4 bases lay outside the gene matches. This CDR3 region has 14 residues. Germline V gene data show CDR1 as LGHNA and CDR2 as YSLEER. CDR3 nucleotides: TGCGCCAGCAGCCTAGCGACTAGCGGGGGTGAGCAGTTCTTC. It encodes CASSLATSGGEQFF.

Regarding this clone: Additional DNA sequences in this sample encode the identical CDR3. The chain combines TRBV27 with TRBJ1-1; 9 bases map to TRBD1. The CDR3 totals 14 residues. V shed 5 bases, J shed 1 base, and the junction held 2 bases outside the gene matches. The V gene's germline CDR1 is MNHEY and CDR2 SMNVEV (reference sequence). CDR3 sequence: CASSQTGGNTEAFF. CDR3 nucleotides: TGTGCCAGCAGTCAGACAGGGGGGAACACTGAAGCTTTCTTT.

The chain joins TRBV5-1 to TRBJ2-1; TRBD1 is a possible D gene (6 bases). The V gene lost 5 bases and the J gene lost 10 bases, with 16 bases spanning the gap. The CDR3 is 13 residues long. Per the germline V gene, CDR1 is SGHRS and CDR2 is YFSETQ. CDR3 in DNA: TGCGCCAGCAGGCTAGCTACAGGGATCGAGCAGTTCTTC. The encoded protein is CASRLATGIEQFF.

The chain links TRBV29-1 to TRBJ2-7; TRBD1 matches at 9 bases. With 1 base clipped from V and 2 bases from J, the junction kept 6 bases outside the gene matches. Germline V gene lookup returns CDR1 SQVTM and CDR2 ANQGSEA. The CDR3 sequence is 15 residues long. The CDR3 loop reads CSVEGGQGGTYEQYF. In nucleotides, the CDR3 is TGCAGCGTTGAAGGGGGACAGGGAGGGACCTACGAGCAGTACTTC.

The rearrangement links TRBV7-8 to TRBJ2-5; perhaps TRBD2 as D (5 bases). Germline values: CDR1 SGHVS, CDR2 FQNEAQ. The CDR3 loop spans 14 amino acids. V was pared by 3 bases and J by 0 bases, with 8 bases between. The CDR3, as DNA: TGTGCCAGCAGCTTGTTGGGAGACCAAGAGACCCAGTACTTC. Translated, it gives CASSLLGDQETQYF.

The chain uses TRBV5-6 and TRBJ1-5; TRBD1 agrees at 8 bases. Germline CDR1 is SGHDT and CDR2 is YYEEEE. This CDR3 has 16 amino acids. Losses at the gene ends were 3 bases for V and 5 bases for J; bases not matched to a gene: 10. The CDR3 protein is CASSWGQEGIHQPQHF. The CDR3 DNA sequence: TGTGCCAGCAGCTGGGGACAGGAGGGGATCCATCAGCCCCAGCATTTT.

The chain is built from TRBV14 and TRBJ2-6; TRBD1 agrees at 7 bases. The germline V gene encodes CDR1 SGHDN and CDR2 FVKESK. CDR3 length: 20 amino acids. Losses at the gene ends were 3 bases for V and 0 bases for J; bases not matched to a gene: 14. The CDR3, as DNA: TGTGCCAGCAGCCAGGATATTATCCGGGACAGCCACTCTGGGGCCAACGTCCTGACTTTC. Translation: CASSQDIIRDSHSGANVLTF.

The V and J genes are TRBV4-1 and TRBJ2-7; 8 positions agree with TRBD1. Germline V gene data show CDR1 as MGHRA and CDR2 as YSYEKL. This CDR3 contains 15 residues. With V trimmed by 1 base and J by 2 bases, 4 bases remained unmatched. This chain's CDR3 is CASSQGQGPTYEQYF. CDR3 in DNA: TGCGCCAGCAGCCAAGGACAGGGGCCGACCTACGAGCAGTACTTC.

Comments on this clone: Other nucleotide sequences in the sample specify the same CDR3. This chain connects TRBV7-9 to TRBJ2-5; no definite D call. V was clipped by 6 bases and J by 5 bases, with 7 bases between them. The CDR3 has 11 amino acids. Germline V CDR1 and CDR2: SEHNR, FQNEAQ (reference sequence). For the CDR3, the DNA is TGTGCCAGCAGTCCCCTGGAGACCCAGTACTTC. Its translation is CASSPLETQYF.

The chain recombines TRBV19 with TRBJ2-1; TRBD2 is a possible D gene (6 bases). V lost 0 bases and J 4 bases, leaving 10 bases between the germline ends. The germline gives CDR1 LNHDA, CDR2 SQIVND (reference sequence). This CDR3 comprises 15 residues. This chain's CDR3 is CASSIDGGAYNEQFF. The CDR3 coding sequence is TGTGCCAGTAGTATAGACGGAGGGGCGTACAATGAGCAGTTCTTC.

The rearrangement uses TRBV7-9 and TRBJ1-1; 7 nucleotides agree with TRBD1. The germline V gene encodes CDR1 SEHNR and CDR2 FQNEAQ (reference sequence). CDR3 length: 12 amino acids. Trimming took 9 bases from V and 5 from J; bases not matched to a gene: 6. The CDR3: CASRQGTTEAFF. CDR3 nucleotides: TGTGCCAGTAGACAGGGTACGACTGAAGCTTTCTTT.

V is TRBV7-8 and J is TRBJ2-1; 14 nucleotides align to TRBD2. The CDR3 has 15 residues. The ends lost 4 bases at V and 9 bases at J; junction bases unmatched: 5. Germline CDR1 SGHVS, CDR2 FQNEAQ. The CDR3 region is CASSSGLAGVVEQFF. CDR3 nucleotide sequence: TGTGCCAGCAGCTCGGGACTAGCGGGAGTAGTTGAGCAGTTCTTC.

This clone appeared once. The chain uses TRBV7-6 and TRBJ1-2; tentatively, D is TRBD1 (6 bases). From germline, CDR1 is SGHVS and CDR2 FNYEAQ. The CDR3 extends over 16 amino acids. The V end was cut by 2 bases, the J end by 3 bases, with 16 bases between. CDR3 in amino acids: CASSLHPRGADYGYTF. The CDR3 bases are TGTGCCAGCAGCTTACACCCACGGGGGGCAGACTATGGCTACACCTTC.